These T cell receptor beta chains were read from a single sample in a study of Graves' ophthalmopathy and Graves' hyperthyroidism. One entry per CDR3 protein, called by TCRdb with MiXCR from the multiplex PCR reads. The sample carries around 1.1 million distinct CDR3 sequences, less than 45% recorded once. Sequencing was done on a sample of peripheral blood or thyroid tissue (not recorded which). The receptors come from an adult man with Graves' hyperthyroidism. The CDR3 runs from the conserved cysteine through the conserved F or W. The D gene is left open where the match is weak. Clone size is shown for a subset of rows, as once, few, many or a class of expanded clone.

D gene: NA; V gene: TRBV19; clone size: NA; J gene: TRBJ1-6; CDR3 DNA: TGTGCCAGTAGCCCAGCCGGGACGGCCAGATCACCCCTCCACTTT; CDR3 protein: CASSPAGTARSPLHF
D gene: NA; V gene: TRBV6-5; clone size: many; J gene: TRBJ1-1; CDR3 DNA: TGTGCCAGCAATGGGCGGGCGTTTAACACTGAAGCTTTCTTT; CDR3 protein: CASNGRAFNTEAFF
D gene: TRBD2; V gene: TRBV7-2; clone size: many; J gene: TRBJ2-6; CDR3 DNA: TGTGCCAGCAGCTTCAGAGCGGGAAGCTCTGGGGCCAACGTCCTGACTTTC; CDR3 protein: CASSFRAGSSGANVLTF
D gene: TRBD1; V gene: TRBV7-9; clone size: many; J gene: TRBJ2-5; CDR3 DNA: TGTGCCAGCAGCCCCGGACAGGGGGGGGGTGAGACCCAGTACTTC; CDR3 protein: CASSPGQGGGETQYF
D gene: NA; V gene: TRBV6-5; clone size: many; J gene: TRBJ1-1; CDR3 DNA: TGTGCCAGCATCTGGGGCACTGAAGCTTTCTTT; CDR3 protein: CASIWGTEAFF
D gene: NA; V gene: TRBV20-1; clone size: NA; J gene: TRBJ1-1; CDR3 DNA: TGCGTGTTTTCAGGCGGGAACACTGAAGCTTTCTTT; CDR3 protein: CVFSGGNTEAFF
D gene: TRBD2; V gene: TRBV12-3/TRBV12-4; clone size: NA; J gene: TRBJ2-7; CDR3 DNA: TGTGCCAGCAGGGGACTAGCTAGGTACGAGCAGTACTTC; CDR3 protein: CASRGLARYEQYF
D gene: TRBD1; V gene: TRBV2; clone size: NA; J gene: TRBJ2-4; CDR3 DNA: TGTGCCAGCAGTGAATGGACAGGCGGAAACATTCAGTACTTC; CDR3 protein: CASSEWTGGNIQYF
D gene: TRBD1; V gene: TRBV5-1; clone size: many; J gene: TRBJ1-2; CDR3 DNA: TGCGCCAGCAGCTTGGGGGACAGGGCTGATGGCTACACCTTC; CDR3 protein: CASSLGDRADGYTF
D gene: NA; V gene: TRBV10-3; clone size: few; J gene: TRBJ1-2; CDR3 DNA: TGTGCCAGCAGTTTAACTGTCGGCCAGGTCTATGGCTACACCTTC; CDR3 protein: CASSLTVGQVYGYTF
D gene: NA; V gene: TRBV2; clone size: many; J gene: TRBJ1-6; CDR3 DNA: TGTGCCAGCAGTGAAATGCACGTAAATTCACCCCTCCACTTT; CDR3 protein: CASSEMHVNSPLHF
D gene: TRBD1; V gene: TRBV19; clone size: medium-sized; J gene: TRBJ2-7; CDR3 DNA: TGTGCCAGTAGCGAGACAGGGAGAGCCTACGAGCAGTACTTC; CDR3 protein: CASSETGRAYEQYF
D gene: NA; V gene: TRBV7-2; clone size: NA; J gene: TRBJ2-7; CDR3 DNA: TGTGCCAGCAGCTCAAGGACGGAGGTCGACTACGAGCAGTACTTC; CDR3 protein: CASSSRTEVDYEQYF
D gene: TRBD1; V gene: TRBV7-8; clone size: few; J gene: TRBJ1-5; CDR3 DNA: TGTGCCAGCAGCTTGGTGGGACAGGATCAGCCCCAGCATTTT; CDR3 protein: CASSLVGQDQPQHF
D gene: TRBD1; V gene: TRBV11-2; clone size: few; J gene: TRBJ1-4; CDR3 DNA: TGTGCCAGCAGCTCGTCGGGACAGGGTACCGAAAAACTGTTTTTT; CDR3 protein: CASSSSGQGTEKLFF
D gene: NA; V gene: TRBV20-1; clone size: NA; J gene: TRBJ1-1; CDR3 DNA: TGCAGTGCTAGACAGGGTCAGGCTGAAGCTTTCTTT; CDR3 protein: CSARQGQAEAFF
D gene: TRBD1; V gene: TRBV10-3; clone size: many; J gene: TRBJ1-3; CDR3 DNA: TGTGCCATTCGGACAGGGGGAAACACCATATATTTT; CDR3 protein: CAIRTGGNTIYF
D gene: NA; V gene: TRBV28; clone size: few; J gene: TRBJ2-7; CDR3 DNA: TGTGCCAGCAAGGTCGGCGGGCAGGCGTACGAGCAGTACTTC; CDR3 protein: CASKVGGQAYEQYF
D gene: NA; V gene: TRBV20-1; clone size: many; J gene: TRBJ2-7; CDR3 DNA: TGCAGTGCGTCTCCGACTTTCCCCACCTACGAGCAGTACTTC; CDR3 protein: CSASPTFPTYEQYF
D gene: NA; V gene: TRBV19; clone size: many; J gene: TRBJ2-2; CDR3 DNA: TGTGCCAGTAGTATAACAGGGAACACCGGGGAGCTGTTTTTT; CDR3 protein: CASSITGNTGELFF
D gene: NA; V gene: TRBV7-8; clone size: NA; J gene: TRBJ2-5; CDR3 DNA: TGTGCCAGCAGCTTAGCCCTAGGGGGACCGGGCATGGGGAGTGTGACCCAGTACTTC; CDR3 protein: CASSLALGGPGMGSVTQYF
D gene: TRBD1; V gene: TRBV5-6; clone size: NA; J gene: TRBJ2-5; CDR3 DNA: TGTGCCAGCAGCACGGGACAGGGGTTAGAGACCCAGTACTTC; CDR3 protein: CASSTGQGLETQYF
D gene: NA; V gene: TRBV12-3/TRBV12-4; clone size: many; J gene: TRBJ1-4; CDR3 DNA: TGTGCCAGCCGAGCTACGGTCTCTAATGAAAAACTGTTTTTT; CDR3 protein: CASRATVSNEKLFF